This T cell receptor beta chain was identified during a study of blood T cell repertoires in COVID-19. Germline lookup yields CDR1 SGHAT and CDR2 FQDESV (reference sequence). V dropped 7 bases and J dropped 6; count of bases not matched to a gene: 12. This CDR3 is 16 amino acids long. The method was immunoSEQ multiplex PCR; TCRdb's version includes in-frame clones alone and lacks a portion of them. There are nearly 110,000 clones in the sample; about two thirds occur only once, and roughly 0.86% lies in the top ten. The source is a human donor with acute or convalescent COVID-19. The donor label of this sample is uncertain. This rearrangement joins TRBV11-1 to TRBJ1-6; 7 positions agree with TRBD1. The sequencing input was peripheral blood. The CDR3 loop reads CASKGGDSTFNSPLHF. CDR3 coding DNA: TGTGCCAGCAAAGGAGGGGACAGCACCTTTAATTCACCCCTCCACTTT.